This TCR beta chain was found in a study of OX40 agonist ivuxolimab in advanced cancers. Study background: Partial responses were recorded for three patients, including one with hepatocellular carcinoma and two with cutaneous melanoma.

Assay: immunoSEQ multiplex PCR; the TCRdb copy retains only in-frame clones and omits some. The profile covers around 68,000 clones, with over 80% appearing a single time and about 0.33% taken by the ten largest. With V trimmed by 4 bases and J by 4 bases, 6 bases remained unmatched. This CDR3 has 15 residues. Germline CDR1 reads MNHEY; CDR2 reads SMNVEV (reference sequence). The sequence came from an adult with an advanced solid tumor such as melanoma, head and neck, liver or kidney cancer. V gene TRBV27 combines with J gene TRBJ2-7, with 11 bases fitting TRBD1. The specimen comprised CD4+ or CD8+ T cells sorted from blood, sampled in a trial of the OX40 agonist ivuxolimab. The CDR3 sequence: CASSSLDRGQYEQYF. In DNA form, the CDR3 reads TGTGCCAGCAGTTCCCTGGACAGGGGGCAATACGAGCAGTACTTC.